The T cell receptor (beta chain) described here comes from a study of T cells in Graves' hyperthyroidism and ophthalmopathy. Trimming left V 11 bases short and J 3 bases short, with 16 bases between. The CDR3 covers 13 residues. Germline values: CDR1 MNHEY, CDR2 SVGEGT. Uncontrolled infection, other autoimmune disease, pregnancy or lactation disqualified patients from enrolment. PBMCs were obtained from 10 ml fresh peripheral blood. The source material, RNA transcripts, was used to amplify TCR beta CDR3 regions. HTBI primers were used for first-round RT-PCR of the TCR CDR3. Via MiXCR, TCRdb re-called the multiplex PCR reads, giving one row per CDR3 protein. The table shows roughly 510,000 distinct CDR3 sequences, with 20% occurring only once.

The sequence came from a man younger than 35 with Graves' hyperthyroidism. The sequenced sample was blood. This chain links TRBV6-2 or TRBV6-3 with TRBJ1-2, with D maybe TRBD1 (5 bases). The CDR3 is CAARRGIDYGYTF. CDR3 nucleotides: TGTGCCGCGCGAAGGGGAATTGACTATGGCTACACCTTC.